This entry lists 17 T cell receptor beta chains sequenced from one sample in a study of OX40 agonist ivuxolimab in advanced cancers. Assay: immunoSEQ multiplex PCR; the TCRdb copy retains only in-frame clones and omits some. Seen here are 95,000 to 100,000 clones, around 83% observed once, and the top ten hold roughly 1.5%. Source: CD4+ or CD8+ T cells sorted from blood, taken in a trial of the OX40 agonist ivuxolimab. The receptors derive from an adult with an advanced solid tumor such as melanoma, head and neck, liver or kidney cancer.

The chain joins TRBV6-6 to TRBJ2-7, with 12 bases lining up with TRBD2. This CDR3 comprises 14 residues. The V segment lost 6 bases and the J segment 4 bases; nucleotides outside the gene matches: 4. Looked up from germline, CDR1 is MNHNY and CDR2 is SVGAGI (reference sequence). This CDR3 reads CASRTGTSGYEQYF. The CDR3 DNA follows: TGTGCCAGCAGGACCGGGACTAGCGGGTACGAGCAGTACTTC.

This clone appeared a few times. The chain employs TRBV7-3 and TRBJ2-6; 12 positions match TRBD2. With 5 bases clipped from V and 4 bases from J, the junction kept 9 bases outside the gene matches. The V gene's germline CDR1 is SGHTA and CDR2 FQGTGA. CDR3 size: 18 residues. The CDR3 here is CASSLWTSGTSGANVLTF. CDR3 coding DNA: TGTGCCAGCAGCCTGTGGACTAGCGGGACGTCCGGGGCCAACGTCCTGACTTTC.

The rearrangement links TRBV7-9 to TRBJ1-5; 7 positions match TRBD1. The germline gives CDR1 SEHNR, CDR2 FQNEAQ (reference sequence). V lost 5 bases, J lost 5 bases, and 3 bases stayed unmatched. The CDR3 covers 13 residues. The CDR3 sequence: CASSTGQYQPQHF. The CDR3 DNA sequence: TGTGCCAGCAGCACGGGACAGTATCAGCCCCAGCATTTT.

The chain employs TRBV10-3 and TRBJ1-5; D ambiguous. This CDR3 has 11 residues. Germline lookup yields CDR1 ENHRY and CDR2 SYGVKD. Trimming left V 3 bases short and J 9 bases short, with 6 bases between. The CDR3 nucleotides read TGTGCCATCAGTGAATCCGGGCCCCAGCATTTT. This translates into CAISESGPQHF.

This sequence joins TRBV9 and TRBJ2-1; 7 positions agree with TRBD2. Germline V gives CDR1 SGDLS, CDR2 YYNGEE. CDR3 size: 17 residues. The V segment lost 0 bases and the J segment 0 bases; nucleotides outside the gene matches: 6. The CDR3 here is CASSVAGGSPSYNEQFF. CDR3 nucleotide sequence: TGTGCCAGCAGCGTAGCCGGCGGGAGCCCCTCCTACAATGAGCAGTTCTTC.

The chain joins TRBV11-2 to TRBJ2-3; 13 bases agree with TRBD2. Germline-derived CDR1 and CDR2 are SGHAT and FQNNGV. With V trimmed by 0 bases and J by 3 bases, 9 bases remained unmatched. This CDR3 spans 19 amino acids. The CDR3 region is CASSLELPGLAGITDTQYF. CDR3 coding DNA: TGTGCCAGCAGCTTAGAGTTACCGGGACTAGCGGGAATAACAGATACGCAGTATTTT.

The chain links TRBV6-5 to TRBJ2-3; D call uncertain. Trimming stripped 4 bases from V and 3 bases from J, with 5 bases between. The CDR3 runs to 12 residues. Germline CDR1 reads MNHEY; CDR2 reads SVGAGI. The CDR3 here is CASSFVTDTQYF. CDR3 DNA: TGTGCCAGCAGTTTCGTGACAGATACGCAGTATTTT.

The table lists this clone with a few counts. The chain combines TRBV19 with TRBJ2-1; 11 bases are a match to TRBD2. Germline CDR1 and CDR2: LNHDA and SQIVND (reference sequence). This CDR3 has 17 residues. V lost 3 bases, J lost 9 bases, and 13 bases stayed unmatched. The CDR3, as DNA: TGTGCCAGTAGTATTATTAGCGGGAGGGCCCTCATTACTGAGCAGTTCTTC. This translates into CASSIISGRALITEQFF. The variable domain in full, completed from reference TRBV19 and TRBJ2-1, reads DGGITQSPKYLFRKEGQNVTLSCEQNLNHDAMYWYRQDPGQGLRLIYYSQIVNDFQKGDIAEGYSVSREKKESFPLTVTSAQKNPTAFYLCASSIISGRALITEQFFGPGTRLTVL.

The sample holds a few counts of this clone. This chain joins TRBV30 and TRBJ1-1; no clear D gene. The CDR3 has 13 residues. With 7 bases removed from V and 5 bases from J, the gap between germline ends came to 17 bases. The V gene's germline CDR1 is GTSNPN and CDR2 SVGIG (reference sequence). The CDR3 region is CASRSVLGTEAFF. The CDR3 DNA reads as TGTGCCTCCCGCAGCGTCTTAGGGACTGAAGCTTTCTTT.

This clone was recorded a few times. The chain employs TRBV27 and TRBJ1-6, with a possible D match to TRBD1 (6 bases). The V and J ends lost 3 bases and 8 bases respectively, with 11 bases between them. This CDR3 region has 14 residues. Germline V CDR1 and CDR2: MNHEY, SMNVEV (reference sequence). The CDR3 nucleotides read TGTGCCAGCAGTTTCGGGACAACTGATTCACCCCTCCACTTT. Translation: CASSFGTTDSPLHF.

V is TRBV18 and J is TRBJ1-6; D is perhaps TRBD1 (5 bases). The CDR3 runs 17 residues. V was pared by 5 bases and J by 5 bases, with 19 bases between. Germline CDR1 is KGHSH and CDR2 is LQKENI. The CDR3 here is CASSVRAGEGNNSPLHF. CDR3 in DNA: TGTGCCAGCTCAGTAAGGGCGGGTGAGGGGAATAATTCACCCCTCCACTTT.

This chain joins TRBV5-1 and TRBJ2-7; TRBD1 is a possible D gene (5 bases). Trimming pared 0 bases from V and 2 bases from J, leaving 9 bases between. CDR1 and CDR2 from the germline V gene are SGHRS and YFSETQ. The CDR3 has 14 amino acids. CDR3 DNA: TGCGCCAGCAGCTTGGCGCCAGGGACCTACGAGCAGTACTTC. This gives the protein CASSLAPGTYEQYF. Full variable domain (rest looked up from reference TRBV5-1 and TRBJ2-7): KAGVTQTPRYLIKTRGQQVTLSCSPISGHRSVSWYQQTPGQGLQFLFEYFSETQRNKGNFPGRFSGRQFSNSRSEMNVSTLELGDSALYLCASSLAPGTYEQYFGPGTRLTVT.

The CDR3 loop reads CASSTTGTGNYGYTF. The CDR3 coding sequence is TGTGCCAGTAGTACGACCGGGACAGGGAACTATGGCTACACCTTC. The gene calls are TRBV19 and TRBJ1-2; 9 positions agree with TRBD1. CDR3 size: 15 residues. After removal of 4 bases from V and 2 bases from J, the junction contained 5 bases not matched to a gene. Germline CDR1 LNHDA, CDR2 SQIVND (reference sequence).

V is TRBV11-2 and J is TRBJ2-7; D is uncertain. Looked up from germline, CDR1 is SGHAT and CDR2 is FQNNGV. The V end was cut by 4 bases, the J end by 4 bases, with 5 bases between. This CDR3 is built from 11 residues. As DNA, the CDR3 is TGTGCCAGCAGCTCTCAGTACGAGCAGTACTTC. Protein sequence: CASSSQYEQYF. Full variable domain (remainder filled in from reference TRBV11-2 and TRBJ2-7): EAGVAQSPRYKIIEKRQSVAFWCNPISGHATLYWYQQILGQGPKLLIQFQNNGVVDDSQLPKDRFSAERLKGVDSTLKIQPAKLEDSAVYLCASSSQYEQYFGPGTRLTVT.

The genes are TRBV15 and TRBJ1-2; D possibly corresponds to TRBD1 (5 bases). The CDR3 length is 15 residues. The germline CDR1 and CDR2 sequences are LNHNV and YYDKDF (reference sequence). V lost 4 bases and J lost 5, with 17 bases in between. As DNA, the CDR3 is TGTGCCACCAGCACATACGAGGGGCCTCGGTATGGCTACACCTTC. Translation: CATSTYEGPRYGYTF. Based on the CDR3 plus reference TRBV15 and TRBJ1-2, the full variable domain is DAMVIQNPRYQVTQFGKPVTLSCSQTLNHNVMYWYQQKSSQAPKLLFHYYDKDFNNEADTPDNFQSRRPNTSFCFLDIRSPGLGDTAMYLCATSTYEGPRYGYTFGSGTRLTVV.

The chain carries TRBV5-4 and TRBJ2-7, with TRBD2 identical over 8 bases. This CDR3 has 14 residues. Germline assignment: CDR1 SGHNT and CDR2 YYREEE (reference sequence). After removal of 3 bases from V and 3 bases from J, the junction contained 5 bases not matched to a gene. CDR3 DNA sequence: TGTGCCAGCAGCTCGGTCGGGGGGGACTACGAGCAGTACTTC. This translates into CASSSVGGDYEQYF.

The chain combines TRBV2 with TRBJ1-1; TRBD1 might be the D (6 bases). Trimming shortened V by 7 bases and J by 1 base, and 16 bases separated the two germline ends. Germline CDR1 is SNHLY and CDR2 is FYNNEI. CDR3 length: 15 amino acids. This chain's CDR3 is CASKALGGGNTEAFF. The CDR3 DNA sequence: TGTGCCAGCAAAGCTTTGGGGGGCGGGAACACTGAAGCTTTCTTT.